These 25 T cell receptor beta chains were sequenced from one sample in a study of CD8+ T cells in alopecia areata (dated by TCRdb to 2016 to 2019). Library generation was performed with the immunoSEQ multiplex PCR assay. RNA was extracted from all samples and reverse transcribed into cDNA, which served as template for TCR sequencing. In TCRdb, the immuneACCESS table is reduced to in-frame sequences with V and J assigned. These tables do not hold every clone; where another copy was compared, an unresolved V gene accounts for under half, and the others remain unexplained. This sample lists about 200,000 clones; 50% to 60% were detected once. The top ten constitute 0.45% of the sample. This specimen's time point label, per the study, means: baseline before oral tofacitinib. The material was CD4+ T cells sorted from blood, obtained at week 0. Every receptor here comes from a human donor with alopecia areata.

DNA for the CDR3: TGTGCCAGCAGGAGAGGGGGCACGGGTCAGCCCCAGCATTTT. It codes for CASRRGGTGQPQHF. V and J are TRBV28 and TRBJ1-5; 7 bases align to TRBD1. The CDR3 is 14 residues long. Germline V gives CDR1 MDHEN, CDR2 SYDVKM. With V trimmed by 6 bases and J by 6 bases, 8 bases remained unmatched.

The V call is TRBV5-1, the J call TRBJ2-1; TRBD2 matches at 13 bases. Germline loops: CDR1 SGHRS, CDR2 YFSETQ. Trimming took 2 bases from V and 0 from J; bases not matched to a gene: 5. The CDR3 length is 18 residues. The CDR3 DNA sequence: TGCGCCAGCAGCTTCGGGACTAGCGGGATCCGCTCCTACAATGAGCAGTTCTTC. Protein: CASSFGTSGIRSYNEQFF.

In this sample, this clone turned up a few times. V and J are TRBV5-4 and TRBJ2-7, with 10 bases identical to TRBD1. After removal of 4 bases from V and 2 bases from J, the junction contained 3 bases not matched to a gene. The CDR3 is made up of 14 amino acids. CDR1 is SGHNT, CDR2 YYREEE, per germline (reference sequence). CDR3 sequence reads: CASSHGQGAYEQYF. The CDR3 DNA follows: TGTGCCAGCAGCCACGGACAGGGGGCCTACGAGCAGTACTTC. The full variable domain, in which reference TRBV5-4 and TRBJ2-7 provide the parts outside the CDR3, is ETGVTQSPTHLIKTRGQQVTLRCSSQSGHNTVSWYQQALGQGPQFIFQYYREEENGRGNFPPRFSGLQFPNYSSELNVNALELDDSALYLCASSHGQGAYEQYFGPGTRLTVT.

V is TRBV6-1 and J is TRBJ2-3; TRBD2 matches at 11 bases. Germline-derived CDR1 and CDR2 are MNHNS and SASEGT. CDR3 length equals 18 residues. V shed 3 bases and J 3 bases; nucleotides not matched to a gene: 11. The DNA for the CDR3 is TGTGCCAGCAGTGATGCCCCCCTAGCGGGGGGACGGACAGATACGCAGTATTTT. This gives the protein CASSDAPLAGGRTDTQYF.

The chain couples TRBV6-5 to TRBJ2-2; D call uncertain. CDR3 length: 16 residues. The V gene's germline CDR1 is MNHEY and CDR2 SVGAGI. V lost 0 bases to trimming and J lost 5 bases, with 13 bases between them. CDR3 DNA sequence: TGTGCCAGCAGTTACTCGGCACCATTTGTTACCGGGGAGCTGTTTTTT. This sequence encodes CASSYSAPFVTGELFF.

V and J are TRBV5-1 and TRBJ2-1; D is unresolved. Germline CDR1 SGHRS, CDR2 YFSETQ. V lost 0 bases to trimming and J lost 5 bases, with 6 bases between them. The CDR3 has 13 amino acids. The CDR3, as DNA: TGCGCCAGCAGCTTGGCCCTAAACAATGAGCAGTTCTTC. It specifies CASSLALNNEQFF.

The chain couples TRBV7-2 to TRBJ2-7; D gene ambiguous. The V end lost 4 bases, the J end lost 7 bases, and 8 bases lay between the germline ends. From germline, CDR1 is SGHTA and CDR2 FQGNSA. The CDR3 runs to 11 residues. Written as DNA, the CDR3 is TGTGCCAGCAGCTGGGGTGCGGAGCAGTACTTC. This encodes CASSWGAEQYF.

This chain connects TRBV7-9 to TRBJ2-3, with 8 nucleotides matching TRBD1. V trimming: 4 bases; J trimming: 1 base; junction bases outside the gene matches: 7. The CDR3 totals 16 residues. Germline-derived CDR1 and CDR2 are SEHNR and FQNEAQ (reference sequence). The CDR3 nucleotides are TGTGCCAGCAGCTCCGGACAGGGATTAGGCACAGATACGCAGTATTTT. Its translation is CASSSGQGLGTDTQYF.

J is TRBJ2-7 and V is TRBV6-1, with 8 positions matching TRBD1. V was pared by 8 bases and J by 3 bases, with 12 bases of the junction left unmatched. The CDR3 is 15 residues long. Germline V gene data show CDR1 as MNHNS and CDR2 as SASEGT. The CDR3 DNA sequence: TGTGCCAGCCTGGACAGGGCTATTCGGGACTACGAGCAGTACTTC. It translates to CASLDRAIRDYEQYF.

V usage is TRBV7-2 and J usage is TRBJ2-7; D ambiguous. Trimming stripped 0 bases from V and 0 bases from J, with 9 bases between. This CDR3 has 15 residues. Germline V gives CDR1 SGHTA, CDR2 FQGNSA. The CDR3 sequence: CASSLAFGHSYEQYF. CDR3 DNA: TGTGCCAGCAGCTTAGCGTTCGGGCACTCCTACGAGCAGTACTTC.

The gene calls are TRBV5-1 and TRBJ1-1, with D possibly matching TRBD1 (5 bases). V gave up 5 bases and J gave up 1 base, with 9 bases separating them. Germline lookup yields CDR1 SGHRS and CDR2 YFSETQ. This CDR3 contains 13 residues. CDR3 region: CASRTGTNTEAFF. The CDR3 bases are TGCGCCAGCAGGACGGGGACGAACACTGAAGCTTTCTTT.

The chain links TRBV5-4 to TRBJ1-1, with D unresolved. The germline V gene has CDR1 SGHNT and CDR2 YYREEE (reference sequence). Trimming cost V 3 bases and J 1 base, with 13 bases left between them. This CDR3 has 15 residues. CDR3 sequence reads: CASSYGPQENTEAFF. In DNA, the CDR3 is TGTGCCAGCAGCTACGGGCCGCAGGAGAACACTGAAGCTTTCTTT.

The rearrangement uses TRBV6-6 and TRBJ2-5; D gene uncertain. V was trimmed by 6 bases and J by 2 bases, leaving 19 bases between them. This CDR3 has 16 amino acids. Germline V gene lookup returns CDR1 MNHNY and CDR2 SVGAGI (reference sequence). DNA of the CDR3: TGTGCCAGCAGAACCGACACCGAGAACATTCAAGAGACCCAGTACTTC. It is translated as CASRTDTENIQETQYF.

The gene calls are TRBV18 and TRBJ2-7; the D gene is possibly TRBD1 (5 bases). The CDR3 spans 14 residues. From germline, CDR1 is KGHSH and CDR2 LQKENI. Trimming stripped 0 bases from V and 2 bases from J, with 8 bases between. The chain's CDR3 is CASSPPRATYEQYF. DNA for the CDR3: TGTGCCAGCTCACCACCCAGGGCGACCTACGAGCAGTACTTC.

V usage is TRBV13 and J usage is TRBJ1-1, with D possibly matching TRBD1 (5 bases). CDR3 size: 15 residues. Germline V gene lookup returns CDR1 PRHDT and CDR2 FYEKMQ (reference sequence). Deletions cut 6 bases from V and 0 bases from J, with 14 bases between. The chain's CDR3 is CASSPLGRMNTEAFF. The CDR3 bases are TGTGCCAGCAGTCCCCTGGGGCGCATGAACACTGAAGCTTTCTTT.

The chain recombines TRBV7-8 with TRBJ2-7; possibly TRBD1 for D (5 bases). CDR3 length equals 14 residues. The germline CDR1 and CDR2 sequences are SGHVS and FQNEAQ. V gave up 5 bases and J gave up 0 bases, with 11 bases separating them. CDR3 region: CASSQDSSSYEQYF. Written as DNA, the CDR3 is TGTGCCAGCAGCCAAGACAGTAGCTCCTACGAGCAGTACTTC.

The chain is built from TRBV13 and TRBJ2-7, with a possible D match to TRBD1 (6 bases). Germline lookup yields CDR1 PRHDT and CDR2 FYEKMQ (reference sequence). The CDR3 spans 13 residues. The V end was cut by 1 base, the J end by 2 bases, with 6 bases between. The CDR3 protein is CASSLDRAYEQYF. CDR3 DNA sequence: TGTGCCAGCAGCTTAGACAGGGCCTACGAGCAGTACTTC.

The chain uses TRBV27 and TRBJ2-7; 8 bases fit TRBD1. The CDR3 length is 14 residues. Germline lookup yields CDR1 MNHEY and CDR2 SMNVEV (reference sequence). The ends lost 7 bases at V and 3 bases at J; junction bases unmatched: 8. CDR3 residues: CASTARQGNYEQYF. The CDR3 DNA sequence: TGTGCCAGCACTGCACGACAGGGGAACTACGAGCAGTACTTC.

This clone was observed a handful of times. This chain uses TRBV29-1 with TRBJ2-3, with 10 bases fitting TRBD1. Trimming removed 7 bases from V and 0 bases from J; junction bases left unmatched: 10. CDR3 size: 16 residues. Per germline, CDR1 SQVTM and CDR2 ANQGSEA. The CDR3 loop reads CSAVGQGGKSTDTQYF. In DNA form, the CDR3 reads TGCAGCGCCGTCGGACAGGGGGGAAAGAGCACAGATACGCAGTATTTT.

This clone came up many times. The CDR3 DNA follows: TGCGCCAGCAGCTCCTGGCGGGGACCAACAGATACGCAGTATTTT. As protein: CASSSWRGPTDTQYF. The chain has TRBV4-1 and TRBJ2-3; weak D call: TRBD2 (6 bases). The CDR3 length is 15 residues. The ends were cut back, 5 bases at V and 3 bases at J, with 15 bases in the middle. The germline gives CDR1 MGHRA, CDR2 YSYEKL.

This clone showed up just a few times. V gene TRBV29-1 combines with J gene TRBJ2-7; D is tentatively TRBD1 or TRBD2 (5 bases each). This CDR3 comprises 13 residues. Germline V gene data show CDR1 as SQVTM and CDR2 as ANQGSEA. V lost 7 bases to trimming and J lost 3 bases, with 16 bases between them. The CDR3: CSGQERGDYEQYF. Here the CDR3 DNA reads TGCAGCGGCCAGGAGCGAGGGGACTACGAGCAGTACTTC.

The chain recombines TRBV2 with TRBJ2-1; 15 bases map to TRBD2. The CDR3 is made up of 16 amino acids. CDR1 is SNHLY, CDR2 FYNNEI, per germline. The V and J ends lost 2 bases and 7 bases, in that order; junction bases with no gene match: 3. Here the CDR3 reads CASSERGLAGGNEQFF. CDR3 bases: TGTGCCAGCAGTGAAAGGGGACTAGCGGGAGGTAATGAGCAGTTCTTC.

The chain links TRBV5-1 to TRBJ2-7, with a tentative D call TRBD2 (5 bases). V lost 2 bases and J lost 3, with 12 bases in between. Germline-derived CDR1 and CDR2 are SGHRS and YFSETQ. The CDR3 is made up of 14 amino acids. CDR3 protein: CASSLLAGGYEQYF. CDR3 bases: TGCGCCAGCAGCTTACTGGCGGGTGGCTACGAGCAGTACTTC.

The rearrangement uses TRBV29-1 and TRBJ2-1; no clear D. Trimming left V 4 bases short and J 7 bases short, with 5 bases between. The CDR3 runs 10 residues. Germline lookup yields CDR1 SQVTM and CDR2 ANQGSEA. In DNA form, the CDR3 reads TGCAGCGTTGTTCGGAATGAGCAGTTCTTC. The encoded protein is CSVVRNEQFF.

This clone has a count of ten or more. This rearrangement joins TRBV5-1 to TRBJ2-1; D not certain. Per germline, CDR1 SGHRS and CDR2 YFSETQ. This CDR3 region has 14 residues. Deletions cut 0 bases from V and 0 bases from J, with 4 bases between. DNA for the CDR3: TGCGCCAGCAGCTTGGATAACTCCTACAATGAGCAGTTCTTC. It encodes CASSLDNSYNEQFF.